This entry lists 23 T cell receptor beta chains sequenced from one sample in a study of T cell clones after liver transplantation. This table comes from immunoSEQ multiplex PCR, and its TCRdb copy is limited to in-frame clones, with some not included. Here the sample spans some 16,000 clones, approximately 80% being singletons. The material sequenced was CD8+ T cells from blood, taken around 48 months after liver transplant. These receptors originate from a human patient who received a liver transplant. Part of the T cells may come from the graft donor.

The chain couples TRBV2 to TRBJ2-7; D remains unclear. There are 14 residues in the CDR3. CDR1 is SNHLY and CDR2 is FYNNEI in the germline V gene. Trimming took off 0 bases at V and 0 bases at J, with 6 bases between the two ends. In DNA form, the CDR3 reads TGTGCCAGCAGTGAAGCACGGAGCTCCTACGAGCAGTACTTC. Encoded protein: CASSEARSSYEQYF.

This clone showed up just a few times. V and J are TRBV12-5 and TRBJ1-1; weak D call: TRBD1 (6 bases). CDR1 is LGHNT, CDR2 FRNRAP, per germline. With 3 bases removed from V and 1 base from J, the gap between germline ends came to 15 bases. The length of the CDR3 is 16 residues. The CDR3 DNA is TGTGCTAGTGGTTTCTTCCCAGGGGTTTCGAACACTGAAGCTTTCTTT. As protein: CASGFFPGVSNTEAFF. The whole variable domain, remainder taken from reference TRBV12-5 and TRBJ1-1, is DARVTQTPRHKVTEMGQEVTMRCQPILGHNTVFWYRQTMMQGLELLAYFRNRAPLDDSGMPKDRFSAEMPDATLATLKIQPSEPRDSAVYFCASGFFPGVSNTEAFFGQGTRLTVV.

DNA of the CDR3: TGCGCCAGCAGCCAAGGGAGGGCAACCGAGCAGTACTTC. It codes for CASSQGRATEQYF. V usage is TRBV4-3 and J usage is TRBJ2-7, with D possibly being TRBD2 (6 bases). The germline V gene encodes CDR1 LGHNA and CDR2 YSLEER. This CDR3 region has 13 residues. Trimming took off 1 base at V and 6 bases at J, with 10 bases between the two ends.

V gene TRBV27 combines with J gene TRBJ1-3, with unresolved D. Germline CDR1 and CDR2: MNHEY and SMNVEV (reference sequence). CDR3 length: 14 residues. V lost 3 bases and J lost 0, with 6 bases in between. DNA for the CDR3: TGTGCCAGCAGTTTTCGGGGCTCTGGAAACACCATATATTTT. Its protein is CASSFRGSGNTIYF.

The J gene is TRBJ2-1, the V gene TRBV7-3, with 10 bases identical to TRBD2. Trimming at V came to 8 bases and at J to 2 bases, leaving 12 bases not matched to a gene. Looked up from germline, CDR1 is SGHTA and CDR2 is FQGTGA. The CDR3 length is 17 residues. As DNA, the CDR3 is TGTGCCAGCCCCCGGGCTAGCGGGGGAATCCCCTACAATGAGCAGTTCTTC. Residues: CASPRASGGIPYNEQFF.

This clone was seen only a few times. The gene calls are TRBV15 and TRBJ1-5, with TRBD1 matching 8 bases. V lost 0 bases and J lost 6; bases outside the gene matches: 10. Germline CDR1 reads LNHNV; CDR2 reads YYDKDF (reference sequence). The CDR3 consists of 17 residues. The CDR3 bases are TGTGCCACCAGCAGAGACTCCATTGCAGGGGGCACTCAGCCCCAGCATTTT. It translates to CATSRDSIAGGTQPQHF.

To note about this clone: Germline is not matched at one junction end, which may reflect a read error. The CDR3 nucleotides read TGTGCTAGCAGCTTAGGTGTCAGCCAAGAGACCCAGTACTTC. This encodes CASSLGVSQETQYF. This chain connects TRBV7-7 to TRBJ2-5, with unresolved D. This CDR3 comprises 14 residues. The germline V gene encodes CDR1 SSHAT and CDR2 FNYEAQ (reference sequence).

The V gene is TRBV5-4, the J gene TRBJ2-7; D gene ambiguous. Trimming took off 6 bases at V and 5 bases at J, with 9 bases between the two ends. Germline CDR1 reads SGHNT; CDR2 reads YYREEE (reference sequence). The CDR3 has 11 residues. The CDR3 loop is CASTTGNEQYF. The DNA for the CDR3 is TGTGCCAGCACTACGGGCAACGAGCAGTACTTC.

This chain links TRBV7-9 with TRBJ2-7, with a possible D match to TRBD1 (6 bases). Germline V lookup: CDR1 SEHNR, CDR2 FQNEAQ (reference sequence). This CDR3 contains 13 residues. V shed 4 bases and J shed 3 bases, with 10 bases lying between them. CDR3 region: CASSSGTFYEQYF. Here the CDR3 DNA reads TGTGCCAGCAGCTCCGGGACATTCTACGAGCAGTACTTC.

The chain has TRBV6-1 and TRBJ2-7; D gene unclear. The germline CDR1 and CDR2 sequences are MNHNS and SASEGT. This CDR3 spans 15 amino acids. V was cut by 2 bases and J by 0 bases, with 11 bases left in between. The CDR3 sequence is CASSERARSSYEQYF. In DNA form, the CDR3 reads TGTGCCAGCAGTGAACGGGCACGTAGCTCCTACGAGCAGTACTTC.

The sample holds one count of this clone. This rearrangement joins TRBV7-9 to TRBJ2-3; D gene uncertain. The CDR3 consists of 12 residues. The germline V gene encodes CDR1 SEHNR and CDR2 FQNEAQ (reference sequence). Trimming removed 5 bases at V and 2 bases at J, with 5 bases between. CDR3 bases: TGTGCCAGCAGCCCTTACACAGATACGCAGTATTTT. Its translation is CASSPYTDTQYF.

The chain carries TRBV27 and TRBJ2-1; 11 bases line up with TRBD2. J gave up 9 bases and V 6 bases, and 7 bases lay outside the gene matches. From germline, CDR1 is MNHEY and CDR2 SMNVEV (reference sequence). The CDR3 runs to 14 residues. CDR3 loop: CASRTSGGIGEQFF. CDR3 coding DNA: TGTGCCAGCAGAACTAGCGGGGGAATCGGTGAGCAGTTCTTC.

Written as DNA, the CDR3 is TGTGCCAGTTATCCGGGACTCTCTAACTATGGCTACACCTTC. Translating gives CASYPGLSNYGYTF. The chain links TRBV6-1 to TRBJ1-2, with a weak D call TRBD1 (5 bases). The V end was cut by 9 bases, the J end by 0 bases, with 14 bases between. Germline V gene data show CDR1 as MNHNS and CDR2 as SASEGT. This CDR3 is 14 amino acids long.

This clone was recorded a few times. The chain couples TRBV6-4 to TRBJ2-1; 7 positions agree with TRBD1. The CDR3 is 15 residues long. Germline CDR1 reads MRHNA; CDR2 reads SNTAGT. The ends lost 4 bases at V and 2 bases at J; junction bases unmatched: 5. The CDR3 DNA reads as TGTGCCAGCAGTGCTCCCGGGACAGCCTACAATGAGCAGTTCTTC. Its protein is CASSAPGTAYNEQFF.

The chain has TRBV28 and TRBJ2-7; a possible D gene is TRBD1 (6 bases). Germline V gives CDR1 MDHEN, CDR2 SYDVKM. This CDR3 is built from 14 residues. The V gene lost 3 bases and the J gene lost 4 bases, with 13 bases spanning the gap. In DNA form, the CDR3 reads TGTGCCAGCAGTTTGCCAGGGGATCTTTACGAGCAGTACTTC. Its translation: CASSLPGDLYEQYF.

The rearrangement uses TRBV5-6 and TRBJ1-5, with 9 nucleotides matching TRBD1. Germline CDR1 is SGHDT and CDR2 is YYEEEE. The ends lost 4 bases at V and 0 bases at J; junction bases unmatched: 8. The CDR3 extends over 17 amino acids. CDR3 amino acids: CASSTGQGMDSNQPQHF. CDR3 nucleotide sequence: TGTGCCAGCAGCACGGGACAGGGAATGGATAGCAATCAGCCCCAGCATTTT.

This clone showed up just once. The rearrangement uses TRBV25-1 and TRBJ2-5, with 7 bases lining up with TRBD2. The CDR3 is 17 residues long. Per germline, CDR1 MGHDK and CDR2 SYGVNS. Unmatched junction bases numbered 8, after V lost 1 base and J lost 0 bases. The CDR3, as DNA: TGTGCCAGCAGTGAATTAGAACGGGGGGATTACCAAGAGACCCAGTACTTC. Translation: CASSELERGDYQETQYF.

The chain employs TRBV27 and TRBJ2-5; TRBD1 is a possible D gene (5 bases). CDR1 is MNHEY, CDR2 SMNVEV, per germline (reference sequence). This CDR3 spans 13 amino acids. V lost 3 bases and J 2 bases, leaving 7 bases between the germline ends. CDR3 in DNA: TGTGCCAGCAGTTTTGACAGTCAAGAGACCCAGTACTTC. The encoded protein is CASSFDSQETQYF.

The J gene is TRBJ2-3, the V gene TRBV9; unclear D gene. The CDR3 covers 13 residues. Per the germline V gene, CDR1 is SGDLS and CDR2 is YYNGEE. The V and J ends lost 2 bases and 2 bases respectively, with 6 bases between them. The CDR3 protein is CASSVGVTDTQYF. The CDR3 nucleotides are TGTGCCAGCAGCGTGGGCGTCACAGATACGCAGTATTTT.

This clone came up a few times. The chain combines TRBV5-8 with TRBJ1-1; possibly TRBD1 for D (5 bases). The CDR3 consists of 14 residues. V dropped 6 bases and J dropped 1 base, with 13 bases sitting between them. Germline CDR1 and CDR2: SGHTS and YDEGEE. Here the CDR3 reads CASNLWGENTEAFF. DNA of the CDR3: TGTGCCAGCAACCTGTGGGGGGAGAACACTGAAGCTTTCTTT. Full variable domain (missing parts from reference TRBV5-8 and TRBJ1-1): EAGVTQSPTHLIKTRGQQATLRCSPISGHTSVYWYQQALGLGLQFLLWYDEGEERNRGNFPPRFSGRQFPNYSSELNVNALELEDSALYLCASNLWGENTEAFFGQGTRLTVV.

This sequence joins TRBV7-9 and TRBJ2-1, with 9 bases that match TRBD2. V lost 2 bases to trimming and J lost 6 bases; unmatched junction nucleotides: 2. Germline V lookup: CDR1 SEHNR, CDR2 FQNEAQ (reference sequence). CDR3 length equals 14 residues. CDR3 sequence: CASSLLAGVNEQFF. The CDR3 DNA reads as TGTGCCAGCAGCTTATTAGCGGGAGTCAATGAGCAGTTCTTC. Combining the CDR3 with reference TRBV7-9 and TRBJ2-1 gives the whole variable domain DTGVSQNPRHKITKRGQNVTFRCDPISEHNRLYWYRQTLGQGPEFLTYFQNEAQLEKSRLLSDRFSAERPKGSFSTLEIQRTEQGDSAMYLCASSLLAGVNEQFFGPGTRLTVL.

The chain links TRBV7-3 to TRBJ2-1, with D uncertain. This CDR3 spans 13 amino acids. V lost 2 bases to trimming and J lost 6 bases, with 8 bases between them. From germline, CDR1 is SGHTA and CDR2 FQGTGA. The CDR3 nucleotides read TGTGCCAGCAGCTTAGGCCTCGGCAATGAGCAGTTCTTC. Amino acids: CASSLGLGNEQFF.

This clone has just one count. Here the CDR3 DNA reads TGTGCCAGCACCATGGGACAGGGTGACTACGAGCAGTACTTC. It is translated as CASTMGQGDYEQYF. V is TRBV7-3 and J is TRBJ2-7; 9 bases align to TRBD1. Trimming at V came to 7 bases and at J to 3 bases, leaving 7 bases not matched to a gene. The CDR3 is 14 amino acids. CDR1 and CDR2 from the germline V gene are SGHTA and FQGTGA.